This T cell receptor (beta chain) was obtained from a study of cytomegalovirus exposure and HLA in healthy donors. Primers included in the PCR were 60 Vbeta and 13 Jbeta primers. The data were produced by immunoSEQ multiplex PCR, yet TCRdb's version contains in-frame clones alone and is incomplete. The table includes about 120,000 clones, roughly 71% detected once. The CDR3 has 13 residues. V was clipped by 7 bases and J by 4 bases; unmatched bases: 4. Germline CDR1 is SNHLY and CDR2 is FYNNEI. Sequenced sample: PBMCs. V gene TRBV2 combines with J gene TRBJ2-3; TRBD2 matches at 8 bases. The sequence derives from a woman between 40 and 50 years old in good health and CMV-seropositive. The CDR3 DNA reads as TGTGCCAGCAATGTGGGACTAGCAGATACGCAGTATTTT. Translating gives CASNVGLADTQYF.